The present entry profiles one T cell receptor beta chain with its context. This clone's antigen is unknown. The input lacks base qualities; no much larger clone sits a single base away. The approximately 40 donors, aged about 6 to 95 years, were systemically healthy Caucasian individuals from Russia. Around 9.8 milliliters of peripheral blood were collected from each donor into EDTA-treated Vacutainer tubes. PBMCs were isolated by Ficoll-Paque density-gradient centrifugation, with at least 7 million obtained per sample. Trizol reagent was used to extract total RNA from PBMCs, with at least 6 micrograms per sample. For every donor, flow cytometry on a PBMC aliquot measured the percentage of naive CD45RAhigh/CD27high T cells. The germline ends are 12 bases apart after V is trimmed by 10 bases and J by 3 bases. The CDR3 goes from the cysteine to the phenylalanine over 12 residues. CDR3 DNA only is kept here, 36 bases in frame from base 1. The germline V gene provides CDR1 SGHVS and CDR2 FNYEAQ.

The library was produced with 5' RACE. The run used an Illumina HiSeq 2500. A second PCR of about 7 to 12 cycles was run with a J-beta primer mix and a sample-barcoded 5' primer. A template-switch 5' adaptor carrying 12 random nucleotides introduced a unique molecular identifier onto each TCR beta cDNA molecule. At least 2.5 million CDR3-containing paired-end reads were obtained from each sample. First-strand cDNA synthesis was performed from all RNA using the Mint cDNA synthesis kit, with priming by a TRBC-specific oligonucleotide. All cDNA was treated with uracil-DNA glycosylase and then went through a first 18-cycle PCR with the universal primers M1SS and BC2_uni_R. The paper's data handling went like this. Normalization of each sample was performed by random selection of 1 million high-quality reads, each carrying a distinct molecular identifier. Instead of being binned into consensus sequences, reads with shared molecular identifiers were discarded. MiTCR, set to a Q25 quality threshold and the strictest error-elimination algorithm, was used for CDR3 identification, clonotype clustering and error correction. A nonparametric unseen species model using Euler transformation provided a lower-bound estimate of total TCR beta diversity. TCRdb applied fastp at Q25 and MiXCR to the public reads, then kept only in-frame beta chains. Each CDR3 protein appears once, grouped with its most common genes and DNA. The V and J calls and clone size are TCRdb's, not the authors'. This sample is represented by about 1.5 million distinct CDR3 sequences; approximately 43% of them were singletons. The top ten clones comprise approximately 4% of the sample.

The sample belongs to a study of blood T cells in healthy people across ages (dated by TCRdb to about 2015). For the study in its entirety: In model experiments, template switching captured roughly one uniquely barcoded TCR beta cDNA molecule for every two T cells. To avoid experimental bias, donors of different ages were randomly spread across the sequencing lanes. The donors were divided into four age groups: young (average about 15 years), middle-aged (approximately 42), aged (approximately 62) and long-lived (about 90). Two additional independent replicas of 1 million unique cDNA reads from the same blood draw were analyzed for two donors (one aged 18 to 29 and one aged 80 or older). To track age-related changes in TCR beta repertoire diversity, the study relied on deep sequencing normalized with unique cDNA molecular identifiers.

Broader findings and caveats from the paper: As age increased, observed TCR beta diversity per million T cells dropped in a roughly linear way, and a significant reduction was already evident by age 40. Bulk unsorted PBMC profiling prevented conclusive comparison of naive and antigen-experienced compartments. Because the CMV infection status of the donors was unknown, age-related changes in expanded clonotypes may potentially have been confounded. There was a strong correlation between observed TCR beta diversity and the percentage of naive T cells measured by flow cytometry. Estimates of total diversity based on one million sequenced T cells were considered lower bounds and underestimates. Compared with the aged group, more naive CD4+ T cells, fewer expanded clones and increased TCR diversity were shown by the long-lived group, suggesting age selection.

The sequenced material came from blood. The chain couples TRBV7-6 to TRBJ1-1, with a tentative D gene TRBD1 over 6 matching bases. The sequence derives from a woman aged 18-29 years in good health. The CDR3 protein sequence reads: CATMDSHTEAFF. The sequenced DNA is TGTGCCACCATGGACAGCCACACTGAAGCTTTCTTT.